The 5 T cell receptor beta chains listed next were all sequenced from one sample in a study of blood T cell repertoires in COVID-19. Repertoires were generated with immunoSEQ multiplex PCR, while TCRdb's copy carries only in-frame clones and drops some. This table holds a few hundred thousand clones, approximately 90% found once. Material: PBMCs or T cells enriched from blood (not recorded which). These receptors all come from a woman younger than 30 who had recovered from COVID-19.

With respect to this clone: Other DNA sequences in the same sample also yield this CDR3. The chain combines TRBV5-4 with TRBJ2-3; 14 positions agree with TRBD2. Germline V gene data show CDR1 as SGHNT and CDR2 as YYREEE (reference sequence). Germline trimming cut 4 bases from V and 3 bases from J; bases unmatched to any gene: 4. There are 16 residues in the CDR3. DNA of the CDR3: TGTGCCAGCAGCCTTGGACTAGCGGGGGGAACAGATACGCAGTATTTT. Translation gives CASSLGLAGGTDTQYF.

This clone was observed a handful of times. The genes are TRBV6-5 and TRBJ1-6, with TRBD1 matching over 7 bases. The CDR3 has 16 residues. Germline CDR1 and CDR2: MNHEY and SVGAGI. V lost 0 bases, J lost 10 bases, and 9 bases stayed unmatched. CDR3 DNA: TGTGCCAGCAGTTACTCGAAGGGGGCCCAGAGGTCACCCCTCCACTTT. Protein sequence: CASSYSKGAQRSPLHF.

The chain recombines TRBV13 with TRBJ2-1; possibly TRBD2 for D (6 bases). In germline, CDR1 is PRHDT, CDR2 FYEKMQ (reference sequence). The V end lost 5 bases, the J end lost 2 bases, and 16 bases lay between the germline ends. The CDR3 contains 16 residues. CDR3 sequence reads: CASSPPAGLAYNEQFF. In DNA, the CDR3 is TGTGCCAGCAGCCCCCCAGCGGGCCTAGCCTACAATGAGCAGTTCTTC. The variable domain in full, completed from reference TRBV13 and TRBJ2-1, reads AAGVIQSPRHLIKEKRETATLKCYPIPRHDTVYWYQQGPGQDPQFLISFYEKMQSDKGSIPDRFSAQQFSDYHSELNMSSLELGDSALYFCASSPPAGLAYNEQFFGPGTRLTVL.

The chain uses TRBV18 and TRBJ1-5; D remains unclear. Germline loops: CDR1 KGHSH, CDR2 LQKENI. The V and J ends lost 3 bases and 0 bases respectively, with 12 bases between them. This CDR3 spans 16 amino acids. This CDR3 is CASSPRPISSNQPQHF. DNA of the CDR3: TGTGCCAGCTCACCGCGGCCAATCTCTAGCAATCAGCCCCAGCATTTT.

The rearrangement links TRBV28 to TRBJ2-5, with 10 bases fitting TRBD2. J lost 5 bases, V lost 2 bases, and 5 bases had no gene match. The CDR3 length is 15 residues. Germline CDR1 and CDR2: MDHEN and SYDVKM. Here the CDR3 reads CASSLGAGGLETQYF. The CDR3 coding sequence is TGTGCCAGCAGTTTAGGAGCGGGGGGGCTTGAGACCCAGTACTTC.